This TCR beta chain was obtained from a study of shared clonotypes between healthy human individuals. Whole-study context: Plates per donor: three CD4 naive, three CD4 memory, two CD8 naive, one CD8 memory.

CD45RA+ naive and CD45RA-negative memory subsets were separated from CD4+ cells. Measured with immunoSEQ multiplex PCR; TCRdb has only the in-frame clones, and not every one. The data contain over 850,000 clones, 78% of them singletons. Of note for this clone: The antigen is unknown.

Study-level results: Researchers found naive subsets generally carried larger estimated richness than memory subsets.

The sequenced sample was memory CD4+ T cells from PBMCs. Subset denoted: CD45RA-negative fraction. The TCR was taken from a man younger than 30 in good health. Some clones in this sample may be carry-over from other donors' samples.

The CDR3 DNA is TGCGCCAGCAGCCAAGATCCGACTAGCGGGATTGATACGCAGTATTTT. This sequence encodes CASSQDPTSGIDTQYF. The rearrangement joins TRBV4-3 to TRBJ2-3; 11 bases map to TRBD2. After removal of 0 bases from V and 6 bases from J, the junction contained 5 bases not matched to a gene. Germline CDR1 and CDR2: LGHNA and YSLEER. The CDR3 covers 16 residues.